Here is one TCR beta chain with its context. As yet, its antigen is unknown. The CDR3 covers 20 residues. The ends were cut back, 3 bases at V and 0 bases at J, with 24 bases in the middle. CDR1 and CDR2 (germline): KGHDR, SFDVKD. TCRdb's copy holds only in-frame clones and misses some; the assay was immunoSEQ multiplex PCR. The sample includes some 95,000 clones, 80% to 90% of them seen just once. This entry belongs to a study of T cell responses to AZD1222 COVID-19 vaccine. Study background: Researchers grouped second doses given at about 4 or about 12 weeks into one pool. Study-level results: Most donors were white British and more were female, and clonal diversity was possibly underestimated.

The V and J genes are TRBV24-1 and TRBJ2-3; maybe TRBD2 (6 bases). The starting material was peripheral blood, obtained on day 0 of AZD1222 vaccination. The clonotype originates from an adult in good health. CDR3 DNA sequence: TGTGCCACCAGTGATCGAGGCGGGTGGAATAGCGGAACTAGCACAGATACGCAGTATTTT. Its protein product is CATSDRGGWNSGTSTDTQYF.